The 8 T cell receptor beta chains reported below all come from one sample, sequenced in a study of shared clonotypes between healthy human individuals. The protocol was immunoSEQ multiplex PCR, while the TCRdb copy is restricted to in-frame clones and leaves out a portion. Counted here are over a million clones, 75% to 80% occurring once; the ten biggest clones make up approximately 0.5%. Sequencing was carried out using memory CD4+ T cells from PBMCs. Documented subset: CD45RA-negative fraction. Source of these receptors: a man aged 18 to 30 in good health. Some clones in this sample may be carry-over from other donors' samples.

In this sample, this clone turned up once. The J gene is TRBJ2-7, the V gene TRBV27; D might be TRBD1 (6 bases). The CDR3 runs 14 residues. CDR1 and CDR2 from the germline V gene are MNHEY and SMNVEV (reference sequence). V was cut by 0 bases and J by 2 bases, with 8 bases left in between. In nucleotides, the CDR3 is TGTGCCAGCAGTTTATCGGACAGTACCTACGAGCAGTACTTC. Its translation: CASSLSDSTYEQYF.

The chain links TRBV5-4 to TRBJ1-3; D gene uncertain. There are 15 residues in the CDR3. The germline CDR1 and CDR2 sequences are SGHNT and YYREEE (reference sequence). V was clipped by 0 bases and J by 0 bases, with 7 bases between them. The CDR3 spells CASSLGGLSGNTIYF. CDR3 sequence (DNA): TGTGCCAGCAGCTTGGGCGGCCTCTCTGGAAACACCATATATTTT.

The chain links TRBV7-8 to TRBJ2-3; 8 nucleotides match TRBD2. The V and J ends lost 3 bases and 4 bases, in that order; junction bases with no gene match: 6. The CDR3 runs to 15 residues. Germline V gene lookup returns CDR1 SGHVS and CDR2 FQNEAQ. In DNA form, the CDR3 reads TGTGCCAGCAGCTTCTCAGCGGGAGACGCAGATACGCAGTATTTT. This gives the protein CASSFSAGDADTQYF.

The rearrangement joins TRBV10-3 to TRBJ1-2; 8 bases line up with TRBD1. V was pared by 6 bases and J by 8 bases, with 11 bases of the junction left unmatched. The CDR3 is 14 amino acids. In germline, CDR1 is ENHRY, CDR2 SYGVKD. This CDR3 is CAISGSSGGRGYTF. The CDR3 region has the DNA TGTGCCATCAGCGGTTCTTCAGGGGGCAGAGGCTACACCTTC.

The chain carries TRBV30 and TRBJ1-6, with D maybe TRBD1 (5 bases). In germline, CDR1 is GTSNPN, CDR2 SVGIG (reference sequence). V was cut by 0 bases and J by 8 bases, with 17 bases left in between. This CDR3 is 16 amino acids long. CDR3 in DNA: TGTGCCTGGAGTGTACAGCAAGGGAAAGGGGATTCACCCCTCCACTTT. Its protein product is CAWSVQQGKGDSPLHF. The full variable domain, with the rest looked up from reference TRBV30 and TRBJ1-6, is SQTIHQWPATLVQPVGSPLSLECTVEGTSNPNLYWYRQAAGRGLQLLFYSVGIGQISSEVPQNLSASRPQDRQFILSSKKLLLSDSGFYLCAWSVQQGKGDSPLHFGNGTRLTVT.

Concerning this clone itself: Other DNA sequences in the same sample also yield this CDR3. This chain joins TRBV18 and TRBJ2-1, with D unresolved. Germline V gives CDR1 KGHSH, CDR2 LQKENI. This CDR3 contains 13 residues. The V gene lost 0 bases and the J gene lost 6 bases, with 6 bases spanning the gap. Here the CDR3 DNA reads TGTGCCAGCTCACCACCGTCGGGCAATGAGCAGTTCTTC. It translates to CASSPPSGNEQFF.

The J gene is TRBJ2-1, the V gene TRBV25-1; the D is unclear. With 4 bases removed from V and 0 bases from J, the gap between germline ends came to 7 bases. Germline CDR1 and CDR2: MGHDK and SYGVNS. The CDR3 sequence is 14 residues long. This CDR3 reads CASSGERSYNEQFF. CDR3 nucleotides: TGTGCCAGCAGTGGTGAACGCTCCTACAATGAGCAGTTCTTC.

J is TRBJ1-1 and V is TRBV18; D might be TRBD1 (5 bases). The germline CDR1 and CDR2 sequences are KGHSH and LQKENI. V gave up 3 bases and J gave up 6 bases, with 11 bases separating them. CDR3 length equals 13 residues. In nucleotides, the CDR3 is TGTGCCAGCTCACCCCCGGGACTGTCTGAAGCTTTCTTT. It yields the protein CASSPPGLSEAFF.